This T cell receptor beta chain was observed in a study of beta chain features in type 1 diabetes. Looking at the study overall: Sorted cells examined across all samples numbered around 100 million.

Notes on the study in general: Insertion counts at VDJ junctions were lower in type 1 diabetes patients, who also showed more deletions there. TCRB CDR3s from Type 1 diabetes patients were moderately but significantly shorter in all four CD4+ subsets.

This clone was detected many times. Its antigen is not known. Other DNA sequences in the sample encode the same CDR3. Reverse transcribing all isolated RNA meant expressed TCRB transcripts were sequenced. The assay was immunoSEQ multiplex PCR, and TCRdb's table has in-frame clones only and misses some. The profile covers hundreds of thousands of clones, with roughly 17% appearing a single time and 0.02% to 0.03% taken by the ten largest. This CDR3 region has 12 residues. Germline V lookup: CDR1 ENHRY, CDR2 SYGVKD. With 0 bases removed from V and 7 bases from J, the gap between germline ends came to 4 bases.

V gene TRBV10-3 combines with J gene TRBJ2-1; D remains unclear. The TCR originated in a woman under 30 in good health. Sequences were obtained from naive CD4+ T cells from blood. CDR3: CAISESRNEQFF. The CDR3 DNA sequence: TGTGCCATCAGTGAGTCGAGGAATGAGCAGTTCTTC.